This TCR beta chain emerged from a study of beta chain features in type 1 diabetes. Investigators reverse transcribed all isolated RNA, so they sequenced expressed TCRB transcripts. TCRdb keeps only in-frame clones here, not all; method: immunoSEQ multiplex PCR. The sample has hundreds of thousands of clones, about 63% seen once. The ends were cut back, 0 bases at V and 2 bases at J, with 13 bases in the middle. The CDR3 covers 15 residues. CDR1 and CDR2 (germline): GTSNPN, SVGIG (reference sequence). This sequence was found in a man aged 25 to 45 in good health. The J gene is TRBJ2-5, the V gene TRBV30; D might be TRBD1 or TRBD2, each matching 6 bases. The source material was naive CD4+ T cells from blood. In DNA form, the CDR3 reads TGTGCCTGGAGTGTGGGGGGCAGGGAACAAGAGACCCAGTACTTC. Protein: CAWSVGGREQETQYF.